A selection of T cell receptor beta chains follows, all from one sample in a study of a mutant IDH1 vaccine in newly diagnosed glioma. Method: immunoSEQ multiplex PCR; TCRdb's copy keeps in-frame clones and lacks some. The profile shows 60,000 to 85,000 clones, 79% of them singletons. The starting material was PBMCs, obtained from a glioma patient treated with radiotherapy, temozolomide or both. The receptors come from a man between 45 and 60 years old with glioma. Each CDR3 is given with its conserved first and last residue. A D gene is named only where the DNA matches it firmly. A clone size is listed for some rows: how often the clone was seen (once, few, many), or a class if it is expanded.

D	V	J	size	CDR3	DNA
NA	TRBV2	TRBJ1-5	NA	CASSEEHTSNQPQHF	TGTGCCAGCAGTGAAGAGCATACGAGCAATCAGCCCCAGCATTTT
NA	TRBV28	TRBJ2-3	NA	CAISSGIDTQYF	TGTGCCATCAGTTCCGGAATAGATACGCAGTATTTT
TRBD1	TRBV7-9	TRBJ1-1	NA	CASSTTGTGRNPWKAFF	TGTGCCAGCAGCACCACCGGGACAGGGCGAAACCCATGGAAAGCTTTCTTT
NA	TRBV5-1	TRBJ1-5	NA	CASSLRDGYSNQPQHF	TGCGCCAGCAGCTTAAGGGACGGATATAGCAATCAGCCCCAGCATTTT
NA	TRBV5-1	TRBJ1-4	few	CASSLRPEGTANEKLFF	TGCGCCAGCAGCTTGAGGCCAGAGGGTACAGCTAATGAAAAACTGTTTTTT
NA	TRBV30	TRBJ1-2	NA	CAWSATLNYGYTF	TGTGCCTGGAGCGCGACCTTAAACTATGGCTACACCTTC
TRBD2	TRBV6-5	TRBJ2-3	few	CASSYTAGGFTDTQYF	TGTGCCAGCAGTTACACAGCGGGGGGCTTCACAGATACGCAGTATTTT
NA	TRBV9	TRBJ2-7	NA	CASSVEGFLGEQYF	TGTGCCAGCAGCGTAGAAGGGTTCCTCGGCGAGCAGTACTTC
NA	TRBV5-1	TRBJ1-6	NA	CASSSAIGRTNSPLHF	TGCGCCAGCAGCTCCGCCATAGGGCGCACGAATTCACCCCTCCACTTT
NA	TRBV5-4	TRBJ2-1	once	CASSLAGRANEQFF	TGTGCCAGCAGCTTGGCAGGACGGGCAAATGAGCAGTTCTTC
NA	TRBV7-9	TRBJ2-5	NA	CASRVSGLQETQYF	TGTGCCAGCAGAGTGTCGGGCCTCCAAGAGACCCAGTACTTC
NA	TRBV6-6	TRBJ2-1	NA	CASSYPPGTSHNEQFF	TGTGCCAGCAGTTACCCTCCTGGGACAAGCCACAATGAGCAGTTCTTC
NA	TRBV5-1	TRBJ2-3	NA	CASSPDMTDTQYF	TGCGCCAGCAGTCCCGACATGACAGATACGCAGTATTTT
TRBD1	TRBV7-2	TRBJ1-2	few	CASSIGQGSGYTF	TGTGCCAGCAGCATCGGACAGGGGTCGGGCTACACCTTC
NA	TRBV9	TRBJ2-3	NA	CASSVDPLVSTDTQYF	TGTGCCAGCAGCGTAGACCCCCTGGTTAGCACAGATACGCAGTATTTT
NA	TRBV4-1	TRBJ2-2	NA	CASCWTANTGELFF	TGCGCCAGCTGCTGGACGGCGAACACCGGGGAGCTGTTTTTT
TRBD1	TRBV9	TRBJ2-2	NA	CASSPNSGQGGFGGELFF	TGTGCCAGCAGCCCGAATTCGGGACAGGGGGGTTTTGGCGGGGAGCTGTTTTTT
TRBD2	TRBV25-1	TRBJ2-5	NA	CASSELRGSGETQYF	TGTGCCAGCAGTGAATTGCGGGGGAGCGGGGAGACCCAGTACTTC
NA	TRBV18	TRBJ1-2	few	CASSPRNGYTF	TGTGCCAGCTCACCACGGAATGGCTACACCTTC
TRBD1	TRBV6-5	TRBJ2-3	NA	CASSYEAGGTDTQYF	TGTGCCAGCAGTTACGAGGCAGGGGGAACAGATACGCAGTATTTT
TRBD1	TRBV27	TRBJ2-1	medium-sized	CASSPRQGYRNEQFF	TGTGCCAGCAGTCCCCGACAGGGTTACCGAAATGAGCAGTTCTTC